Shown below are 17 T cell receptor beta chains from a single sample sequenced in a study of OX40 agonist ivuxolimab in advanced cancers. Assay used: immunoSEQ multiplex PCR; TCRdb lists only in-frame clones, some missing. Of 85,000 to 100,000 clones listed, roughly 90% are singletons. Sequenced here: CD4+ or CD8+ T cells sorted from blood, sampled in a trial of the OX40 agonist ivuxolimab. Receptors were obtained from an adult with an advanced solid tumor such as melanoma, head and neck, liver or kidney cancer.

Regarding this clone: At the DNA level, this CDR3 is encoded by other sequences in the same sample as well. The chain carries TRBV30 and TRBJ2-3; TRBD1 matches at 8 bases. This CDR3 is built from 13 residues. Germline lookup yields CDR1 GTSNPN and CDR2 SVGIG (reference sequence). The ends lost 0 bases at V and 4 bases at J; junction bases unmatched: 0. CDR3 protein: CAWSVQGADTQYF. The CDR3 DNA is TGTGCCTGGAGTGTACAGGGGGCAGATACGCAGTATTTT.

The genes are TRBV7-6 and TRBJ2-1; tentatively, D is TRBD1 (5 bases). From germline, CDR1 is SGHVS and CDR2 FNYEAQ. V gave up 5 bases and J gave up 3 bases, with 8 bases separating them. The CDR3 length is 13 residues. Written as DNA, the CDR3 is TGTGCCAGCAGCACCGACAGCTACAATGAGCAGTTCTTC. It is translated as CASSTDSYNEQFF.

The V gene is TRBV21-1, the J gene TRBJ1-5; the table gives TRBD1 as D, unverified against the DNA. TRBV21-1 is classified as a pseudogene. This CDR3 spans 16 amino acids. The chain's CDR3 is CASSIRDRAPYQPQHF. CDR3 in DNA: TGTGCCAGCAGCATCCGGGACAGGGCCCCTTATCAGCCCCAGCATTTT.

J is TRBJ1-1 and V is TRBV10-3; 9 bases align to TRBD1. The CDR3 runs to 14 residues. Germline CDR1 and CDR2: ENHRY and SYGVKD. After removal of 3 bases from V and 4 bases from J, the junction contained 3 bases not matched to a gene. CDR3 protein: CAISDMTGGTEAFF. CDR3 nucleotide sequence: TGTGCCATCAGTGATATGACAGGGGGCACTGAAGCTTTCTTT.

The V and J genes are TRBV27 and TRBJ2-7, with a possible D match to TRBD1 (5 bases). V was trimmed by 6 bases and J by 6 bases, leaving 15 bases between them. The CDR3 extends over 13 amino acids. Germline V gives CDR1 MNHEY, CDR2 SMNVEV (reference sequence). CDR3 in DNA: TGTGCCAGCAGCCAAAGGGGAAGTTCCGAGCAGTACTTC. Its translation: CASSQRGSSEQYF.

The chain is built from TRBV11-3 and TRBJ2-5; 12 positions agree with TRBD1. The germline V gene has CDR1 SGHNT and CDR2 YENEEA. This CDR3 region has 15 residues. The J segment lost 5 bases and the V segment lost 4 bases, leaving 5 bases of the junction unmatched. CDR3: CASSSGQGARETQYF. CDR3 coding DNA: TGTGCCAGCAGCTCGGGACAGGGGGCGCGGGAGACCCAGTACTTC.

This chain connects TRBV7-2 to TRBJ1-4; TRBD1 is a possible D gene (5 bases). V was pared by 2 bases and J by 7 bases, with 17 bases between. The CDR3 sequence is 16 residues long. CDR1 and CDR2 from the germline V gene are SGHTA and FQGNSA. The CDR3 region is CASSLTPGTAREKLFF. The CDR3 bases are TGTGCCAGCAGCTTAACTCCCGGGACTGCGCGTGAAAAACTGTTTTTT.

The chain links TRBV19 to TRBJ1-6; D is undetermined. Germline CDR1 LNHDA, CDR2 SQIVND (reference sequence). The CDR3 totals 13 residues. Trimming stripped 0 bases from V and 8 bases from J, with 5 bases between. The CDR3 region is CASSIDPDSPLHF. The CDR3 DNA reads as TGTGCCAGTAGTATAGACCCGGATTCACCCCTCCACTTT.

This clone was counted between two and nine times. The V gene is TRBV7-9, the J gene TRBJ2-3; possible D gene TRBD1, 6 bases. Germline V gene sequence: CDR1 SEHNR, CDR2 FQNEAQ (reference sequence). Between the trimmed V and J ends, which lost 5 bases and 4 bases, there was a span of 10 bases. CDR3 length: 13 residues. CDR3 loop: CASSRDNSDTQYF. The CDR3 DNA reads as TGTGCCAGCAGCCGGGACAACTCAGATACGCAGTATTTT.

In regard to this clone: The same CDR3 can be traced to other DNA sequences in this sample. The rearrangement joins TRBV14 to TRBJ2-2; no definite D call. Germline V lookup: CDR1 SGHDN, CDR2 FVKESK. The CDR3 consists of 14 residues. V lost 4 bases and J lost 2, with 8 bases in between. CDR3 sequence reads: CASSPGLNTGELFF. The DNA of the CDR3 is TGTGCCAGCAGCCCTGGCCTAAACACCGGGGAGCTGTTTTTT.

This chain joins TRBV11-2 and TRBJ2-2; D is unclear. CDR1 is SGHAT, CDR2 FQNNGV, per germline. Trimming pared 2 bases from V and 4 bases from J, leaving 8 bases between. This CDR3 is built from 14 residues. Here the CDR3 reads CASSLKSATGELFF. CDR3 in DNA: TGTGCCAGCAGCTTAAAGTCTGCCACCGGGGAGCTGTTTTTT.

The chain couples TRBV28 to TRBJ2-6; 7 bases align to TRBD1. V shed 7 bases and J 4 bases; nucleotides not matched to a gene: 7. The CDR3 extends over 15 amino acids. The germline gives CDR1 MDHEN, CDR2 SYDVKM. CDR3 sequence (DNA): TGTGCCAGCATGGATGAGGGGGCGGGGGCCAACGTCCTGACTTTC. It translates to CASMDEGAGANVLTF. The variable domain in full, completed from reference TRBV28 and TRBJ2-6, reads DVKVTQSSRYLVKRTGEKVFLECVQDMDHENMFWYRQDPGLGLRLIYFSYDVKMKEKGDIPEGYSVSREKKERFSLILESASTNQTSMYLCASMDEGAGANVLTFGAGSRLTVL.

This clone was recorded only once. The chain has TRBV2 and TRBJ2-7; D is possibly TRBD1 or TRBD2 (6 bases each). Trimming removed 9 bases at V and 2 bases at J, with 11 bases between. CDR3 length: 12 amino acids. CDR1 and CDR2 (germline): SNHLY, FYNNEI. The CDR3 protein is CARGGLAYEQYF. The CDR3 nucleotides are TGTGCCAGAGGGGGGCTAGCCTACGAGCAGTACTTC.

The J gene is TRBJ1-1, the V gene TRBV28; 11 positions match TRBD1. V lost 7 bases and J lost 5; bases outside the gene matches: 6. This CDR3 contains 14 residues. Germline loops: CDR1 MDHEN, CDR2 SYDVKM. For the CDR3, the DNA is TGTGCCAGCATACGGGACAGGGGGTATACTGAAGCTTTCTTT. Protein sequence: CASIRDRGYTEAFF.

The rearrangement uses TRBV19 and TRBJ2-7, with 8 bases identical to TRBD2. J was trimmed by 0 bases and V by 3 bases; bases with no gene match: 10. The CDR3 length is 17 residues. Germline V gene sequence: CDR1 LNHDA, CDR2 SQIVND (reference sequence). The CDR3 region has the DNA TGTGCCAGTAGTATTGACGCCGAGCGGGGGTTCTCCTACGAGCAGTACTTC. Amino acids: CASSIDAERGFSYEQYF.

This chain links TRBV9 with TRBJ2-2, with unresolved D. CDR3 size: 16 residues. Germline assignment: CDR1 SGDLS and CDR2 YYNGEE. The ends were cut back, 1 base at V and 4 bases at J, with 14 bases in the middle. The CDR3 nucleotides read TGTGCCAGCAGCGTATATGGGATGGATCGCACCGGGGAGCTGTTTTTT. Encoded protein: CASSVYGMDRTGELFF.

V and J are TRBV28 and TRBJ2-7; TRBD1 agrees at 11 bases. The germline gives CDR1 MDHEN, CDR2 SYDVKM. Germline trimming cut 5 bases from V and 7 bases from J; bases unmatched to any gene: 7. The CDR3 spans 14 residues. Here the CDR3 reads CASSVTGQGEEQYF. The CDR3 nucleotides read TGTGCCAGCAGTGTAACGGGACAGGGGGAAGAGCAGTACTTC.